This TCR beta chain was sequenced for a study of shared clonotypes between healthy human individuals. Study summary: Three plates were used per donor for CD4 naive, three for CD4 memory, two for CD8 naive and one for CD8 memory.

Sequencing used immunoSEQ multiplex PCR; TCRdb keeps in-frame clones, though not all of them. This sample has about 1,500,000 clones; more than 95% occur once, and the top ten carry approximately 1%. Comment on this clone: Its specificity is not known.

Study-level results: In general, naive subsets displayed greater estimated richness than memory subsets did.

The CDR3 has 13 amino acids. J was trimmed by 7 bases and V by 6 bases; bases with no gene match: 3. CDR1 is MNHEY and CDR2 is SMNVEV in the germline V gene (reference sequence). The TCR was taken from a young man in good health. The chain is built from TRBV27 and TRBJ2-1, with 10 nucleotides matching TRBD1. Material: naive CD4+ T cells sorted from blood. Subset here: CD45RA+ positively selected. The CDR3 nucleotides are TGTGCCAGCAGAACGGACAGGGGGAATGAGCAGTTCTTC. It is translated as CASRTDRGNEQFF.